This TCR beta chain was identified in a study of cytomegalovirus exposure and HLA in healthy donors (dated by TCRdb to 2016 to 2017). About the investigation overall: The roughly 700 repertoires of the first cohort and the 120 or so validation repertoires were produced on the same platform, according to a later analysis. The study aimed to test whether signatures of past pathogen exposure could be identified by cataloging public T cell receptors. In addition to the first cohort of 500 to 850 subjects, a separate validation cohort of 120 different subjects was used. To predict cytomegalovirus infection status, the study brought together high-throughput TCR immunosequencing, statistical association of individual TCRs with disease status, and machine learning. The research as a whole found: The validation cohort had no HLA typing available for a later analysis, so co-occurrence within that cohort was assessed over all 120 or so repertoires. Cytomegalovirus status was reported to be diagnosed by the classifier with high specificity and sensitivity in both the original and validation cohorts. Three of the identified cytomegalovirus-associated TCR beta chains were confirmed in vitro to be specific for cytomegalovirus antigens. Most TCR sequences were seen in very few donors, while some public TCRs were found in many individuals. Of the cluster scores, roughly 93% were above 0 in a later analysis, which found that TCRs clustered in the first cohort also tended to co-occur in the approximately 110 validation repertoires. The authors suggested that the approach could potentially be extended to other disease states and immunological phenotypes. The study gave a list of 150 to 200 TCR beta chains associated with cytomegalovirus.

Library method: the immunoSEQ multiplex PCR assay. From the authors' description of their analysis: A statistical classification framework was developed to diagnose cytomegalovirus status using the catalog of TCR beta chain sequences. Drawn from immuneACCESS, this table holds only the in-frame rearrangements with V and J called that TCRdb kept. Clones are partly lost; checked studies trace under half to an unresolved V gene and leave the rest unexplained. D and trimming were read from the DNA, whereas the V and J calls and clone size are those reported in that table. The sample table shows about 190,000 clones, and roughly four fifths are seen once. The biggest ten clones account for 2.5% to 3.5% of the sample. From the germline V gene, CDR1 is MNHNS and CDR2 is SASEGT. Including cysteine and phenylalanine, the CDR3 has 14 amino acids. Left in the record is the CDR3 DNA by itself, 42 bases read in frame from the first base. Clipping removes 7 bases from V and 5 bases from J, with 8 as the unmatched junction base count.

The donors were included in the validation cohort of approximately 120 subjects, a group kept apart from the roughly 700-subject first cohort. Concerning this clone itself: Its cognate antigen has yet to be identified. No clone much larger than this one lies a single base away; base qualities are absent.

The specimen was PBMCs. The sequence came from a young woman in good health and CMV-seropositive. Recombination joined TRBV6-1 with TRBJ2-4; TRBD2 fits 7 bases in the junction. For the CDR3, the sequence is CASKVGGAENIQYF. The DNA reads TGTGCCAGCAAGGTGGGAGGGGCCGAAAACATTCAGTACTTC.